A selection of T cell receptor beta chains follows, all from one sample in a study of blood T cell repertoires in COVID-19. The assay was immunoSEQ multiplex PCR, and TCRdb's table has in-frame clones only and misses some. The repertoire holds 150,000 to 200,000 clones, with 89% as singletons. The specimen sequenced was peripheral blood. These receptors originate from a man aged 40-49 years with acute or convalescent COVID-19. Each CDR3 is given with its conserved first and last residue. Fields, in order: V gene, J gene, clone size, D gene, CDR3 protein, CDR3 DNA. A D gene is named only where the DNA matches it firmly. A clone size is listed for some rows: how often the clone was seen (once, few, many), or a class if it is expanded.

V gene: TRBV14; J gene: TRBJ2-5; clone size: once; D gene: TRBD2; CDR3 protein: CASSHRTAGGIETQYF; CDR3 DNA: TGTGCCAGCAGCCACCGGACAGCGGGGGGGATCGAGACCCAGTACTTC
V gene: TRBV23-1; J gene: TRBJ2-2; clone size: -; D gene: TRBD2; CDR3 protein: CASTGIKLAGASNTGELFF; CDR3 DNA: TGCGCCAGCACCGGGATTAAACTAGCGGGGGCCTCGAACACCGGGGAGCTGTTTTTT
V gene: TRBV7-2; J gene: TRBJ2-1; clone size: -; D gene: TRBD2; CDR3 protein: CASSFTSGGPPRNEQFF; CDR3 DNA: TGTGCCAGCAGCTTTACTAGCGGGGGGCCCCCTCGGAATGAGCAGTTCTTC
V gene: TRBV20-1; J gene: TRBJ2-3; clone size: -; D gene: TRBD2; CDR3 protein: CSASGLAGGDSSTDTQYF; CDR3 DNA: TGCAGTGCTAGTGGTCTAGCGGGCGGGGATTCTAGCACAGATACGCAGTATTTT
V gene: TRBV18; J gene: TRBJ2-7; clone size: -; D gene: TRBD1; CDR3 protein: CASSLGQADYEQYF; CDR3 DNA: TGTGCCAGCTCGCTGGGACAGGCTGACTACGAGCAGTACTTC
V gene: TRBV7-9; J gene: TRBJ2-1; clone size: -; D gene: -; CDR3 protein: CASSHDREQFF; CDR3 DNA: TGTGCCAGCAGCCATGATCGGGAGCAGTTCTTC
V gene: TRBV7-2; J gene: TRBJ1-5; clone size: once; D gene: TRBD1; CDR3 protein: CASSSGGRAQDSNQPQHF; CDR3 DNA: TGTGCCAGCAGCTCAGGGGGAAGGGCCCAAGATAGCAATCAGCCCCAGCATTTT
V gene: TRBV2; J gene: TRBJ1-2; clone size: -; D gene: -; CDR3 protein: CASLTIYRANYGYTF; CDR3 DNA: TGTGCCAGCCTAACCATTTACAGAGCTAACTATGGCTACACCTTC
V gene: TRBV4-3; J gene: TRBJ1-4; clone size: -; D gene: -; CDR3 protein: CASSQDWGRVREKLFF; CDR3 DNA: TGCGCCAGCAGCCAAGATTGGGGCAGGGTCAGAGAAAAACTGTTTTTT
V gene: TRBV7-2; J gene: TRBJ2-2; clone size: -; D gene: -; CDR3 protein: CASSLVPGMNTGELFF; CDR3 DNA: TGTGCCAGCAGCTTAGTACCGGGGATGAACACCGGGGAGCTGTTTTTT
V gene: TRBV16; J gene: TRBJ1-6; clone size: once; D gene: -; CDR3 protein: CASSQSWQGNSPLHF; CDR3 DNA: TGTGCCAGCAGCCAATCGTGGCAGGGAAATTCACCCCTCCACTTT
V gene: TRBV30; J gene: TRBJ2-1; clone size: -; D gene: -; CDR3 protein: CAWSTIYEQFF; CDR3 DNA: TGTGCCTGGAGTACAATCTATGAGCAGTTCTTC
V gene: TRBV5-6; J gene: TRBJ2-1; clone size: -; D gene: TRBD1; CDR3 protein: CASSLLDRAVDEQFF; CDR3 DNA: TGTGCCAGCAGCCTCCTGGACAGGGCGGTGGATGAGCAGTTCTTC
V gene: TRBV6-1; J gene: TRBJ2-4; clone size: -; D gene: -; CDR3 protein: CASSEIGLAKNIQYF; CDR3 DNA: TGTGCCAGCAGTGAAATCGGTTTGGCCAAAAACATTCAGTACTTC
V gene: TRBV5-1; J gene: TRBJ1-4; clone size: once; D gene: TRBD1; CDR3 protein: CASSLEAGTGGEKLFF; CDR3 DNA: TGCGCCAGCAGCTTGGAGGCGGGAACAGGGGGTGAAAAACTGTTTTTT
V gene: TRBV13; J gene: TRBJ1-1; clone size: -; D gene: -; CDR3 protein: CASSLGRGMAFF; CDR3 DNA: TGTGCCAGCAGCCTAGGGAGGGGGATGGCTTTCTTT
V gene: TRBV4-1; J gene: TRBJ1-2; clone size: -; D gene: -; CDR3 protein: CASSQDATTLWYGYTF; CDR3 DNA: TGCGCCAGCAGCCAAGATGCGACAACCTTATGGTATGGCTACACCTTC
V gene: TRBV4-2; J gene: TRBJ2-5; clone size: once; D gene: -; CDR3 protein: CASSQGQALQYF; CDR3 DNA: TGTGCCAGCAGCCAAGGGCAGGCCTTGCAGTACTTC
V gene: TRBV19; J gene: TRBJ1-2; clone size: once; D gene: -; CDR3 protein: CASSISYRTSGYTF; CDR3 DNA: TGTGCCAGTAGTATATCCTACAGGACTAGTGGCTACACCTTC
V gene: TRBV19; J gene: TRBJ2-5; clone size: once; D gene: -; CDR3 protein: CASSIVPGLSETQYF; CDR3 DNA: TGTGCCAGTAGTATTGTACCAGGTTTGTCAGAGACCCAGTACTTC
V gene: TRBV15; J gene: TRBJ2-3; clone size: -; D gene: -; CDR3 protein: CATSRDDAGLRDTQYF; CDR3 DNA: TGTGCCACCAGCAGAGATGACGCGGGTCTTAGAGATACGCAGTATTTT
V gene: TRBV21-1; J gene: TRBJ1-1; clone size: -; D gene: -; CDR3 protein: CASSKVSAGERTEAFF; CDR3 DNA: TGTGCCAGCAGCAAAGTGTCGGCAGGGGAGAGGACTGAAGCTTTCTTT
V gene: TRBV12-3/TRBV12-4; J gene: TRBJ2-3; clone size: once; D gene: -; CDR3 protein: CASSYRTDTQYF; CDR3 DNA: TGTGCCAGCAGCTACCGCACAGATACGCAGTATTTT